The T cell receptor beta chain under discussion was sequenced for a study of response to subunit inactivated influenza vaccine. To note about this clonotype: The antigen is unknown.

General study points: That few new T cells are recruited by each seasonal influenza vaccination was the authors' suggestion.

One entry per CDR3 protein results from TCRdb running MiXCR on the RT-PCR reads. Among hundreds of thousands of distinct CDR3 sequences listed, 15% to 19% were seen once. The source is a man between 50 and 59 years old who received an inactivated influenza vaccine. Source: PBMCs from blood, taken approximately 13 days after vaccination.

DNA of the CDR3: TGTGCCAGCAGCTTGGCTGGACAAAGAAATCAGCCCCAGCATTTT. It is translated as CASSLAGQRNQPQHF. The chain has TRBV5-6 and TRBJ1-5; tentatively, D is TRBD1 (5 bases). The CDR3 is 15 amino acids. Per germline, CDR1 SGHDT and CDR2 YYEEEE. V lost 0 bases and J lost 4, with 11 bases in between.